This entry describes one T cell receptor (beta chain). The antigen is undetermined. CDR3 size: 13 residues. Between the trimmed V and J ends, which lost 1 base and 11 bases, there was a span of 11 bases. Per germline, CDR1 LGHNA and CDR2 YSLEER. Using constant-segment primers, 5'RACE produced TCR alpha and TCR beta cDNA libraries carrying sample barcodes and UMIs. TCRdb passed the 5' RACE reads through MiXCR, listing each CDR3 protein once. The sample holds under 150,000 distinct CDR3 sequences, 20% to 25% seen once. These data come from a study of T-cell memory formation after mild COVID-19. Regarding the study as a whole: Researchers found some responding clones in pre-infection memory, a sign that cross-reactive memory joined.

The sample taken for sequencing was PBMCs or a T cell subset sorted from them (not recorded which). V usage is TRBV4-3 and J usage is TRBJ1-4, with D uncertain. The origin of this receptor is a man aged 18-30 years who had mild COVID-19 (a few samples of this study predate the infection). Cell type and time point are not known. For the CDR3, the DNA is TGCGCCAGCAGCCAAGGTGTATGGGCGAAACTGTTTTTT. It encodes CASSQGVWAKLFF.